This TCR beta chain was identified in a study of cytomegalovirus exposure and HLA in healthy donors (dated by TCRdb to the late 2010s). A note on the overall study: An earlier analysis of some 600 of the donors reported roughly 300 Gb of sequence data and 95 million to 120 million unique TCR beta sequences obtained from some 200 million T cells. Roughly 310 gigabases of sequencing data and 78 million or so unique TCR sequences were included in an early release covering roughly 700 HLA-typed donors. Of the roughly 400 genotyped donors, approximately 81% were placed in the genetic ancestry cluster associated with self-reported Caucasian donors. The study aimed to test whether signatures of past pathogen exposure could be identified by cataloging public T cell receptors. The T cell repertoires of several hundred subjects were profiled by immunosequencing and related to cytomegalovirus serostatus. In addition to the first cohort of hundreds of subjects, a separate validation cohort of 120 different subjects was used. To predict cytomegalovirus infection status, the study brought together high-throughput TCR immunosequencing, statistical association of individual TCRs with disease status, and machine learning. A later analysis re-analyzed previously published TCR beta repertoires from 500 to 700 donors and added high-resolution HLA genotyping to study TCR occurrence patterns. In the later analysis, no new phenotypic data were used to find candidate immune exposures; instead, reliance was placed on TCR beta sequences and their occurrence across donors. To decide whether each TCR beta V gene segment behaved as functional or pseudogenic, an earlier analysis of fewer than 750 of the donors relied on high-throughput TCR beta sequencing. Alongside the repertoire data, information on donor age, sex, ethnicity and CMV serostatus was compiled. Genome-wide SNP genotypes for about 60% of the 666 donors were used in a later genetic analysis, which treated that subset as a discovery cohort. All discovery cohort repertoires had been generated on a single sequencing platform. Both class I and class II loci were covered by HLA typing, at four-digit resolution. Typing coverage varied by locus: roughly 620-640 donors for A, B, C, DRB1 and DQB1; approximately 500 for DQA1; about 570 for DPA1; fewer than 480 for DPB1. Roughly five DR-DQ haplotypes were handled as single units for association and clustering because linkage in the cohort was strong. Across around 400 genotyped donors of the cohort, an average of roughly 230,000 unique TCR beta nucleotide sequences per donor were sequenced, and approximately 17% of those sequences were non-productive.

The cohort was made up of 650 to 700 healthy bone marrow donors. At the time of sampling, all cohort members were nominally healthy, though unrecorded immune exposures were likely present. The donor was CMV seronegative and was included in the group of over 300 seronegative cohort members. A peripheral blood sample was collected from each donor, and TCR beta sequencing was performed on peripheral blood mononuclear cells. Genomic DNA was extracted from the blood cell samples with the Qiagen DNeasy Blood Extraction Kit. Study-wide conclusions, independent of this receptor: Assigning TCR associations to individual alleles was difficult when HLA alleles, especially DR and DQ, strongly co-occurred. For the cohort, immune exposure information was limited to CMV serostatus. The cohort was sequenced for TCR beta chains only, and without alpha or paired-chain data the features that could be detected were limited. Correlated functional status among segregating V segments might reflect linkage disequilibrium, but an unknown experimental factor could not be ruled out. In a later genetic analysis, fewer N-insertions in productive TCRs were reported among donors in an Asian-associated ancestry cluster than the roughly 700-donor mean. The study gave a list of about 160 TCR beta chains associated with cytomegalovirus. Because counts were too low, seventeen rarely observed V segments, including chromosome 9 orphons, were left out of the earlier analysis of a few hundred of the donors. Several of the top co-occurrence clusters appeared to be linked to parvovirus B19, influenza, CMV and Epstein-Barr virus, according to a later analysis. In vitro tests confirmed that three of the cytomegalovirus-associated TCR beta chains recognize cytomegalovirus antigens. The classifier was reported to diagnose cytomegalovirus status with high specificity and sensitivity in both the original cohort and the validation cohort. Most TCR sequences were observed very rarely across donors, whereas some public TCRs were present in many individuals. A further reported finding was that TCR beta sequences accurately predicted the HLA-A and HLA-B alleles for most subjects in the first cohort. The sequencing pipeline was judged likely to have produced a cluster of highly shared sequence variants as a technical artifact. In an earlier analysis of some 500 of the donors, most TCR beta V segments were observed in productive rearrangements about 87% or about 30% of the time, broadly matching IMGT annotations. In a later analysis, the rate of TCR association differed among HLA loci, with DRB1 alleles having the most associated TCRs and HLA-C alleles having the fewest. An association between a missense DCLRE1C variant and V-gene and J-gene trimming of TCR beta chains was found in a later genetic analysis and replicated in an independent cohort. Because HLA typing was missing for some donors at each locus, association tests included only the typed subset. Specific HLA alleles were associated with more than 15,000 TCR beta sequences at a false discovery rate of 0.05 in a later analysis. A later analysis found that HLA-associated TCR beta chains were more clonally expanded and had lower generation probabilities than equally common non-associated chains. In a later analysis, most CMV-associated TCR beta chains were found to appear HLA-restricted, with HLA associations seemingly driven largely by CMV exposure. The authors suggested that the approach could potentially be generalized to other disease states and immunological phenotypes. Because the 87-base-pair reads could not distinguish some IMGT-functional V segments, including TRBV6-2 and TRBV6-3, those segments were excluded. Presence/absence analyses assumed roughly uniform sequencing depth across donors, an assumption that may not hold.

The library came from the immunoSEQ multiplex PCR assay. For the multiplex PCR, a mixture combining 60 forward primers for TCR Vbeta segments and 13 reverse primers for TCR Jbeta segments was used. A multiplex PCR assay on genomic DNA amplified the CDR3 region of rearranged TCR beta genes. On the Illumina HiSeq System, the amplified TCR beta libraries were sequenced as 87-base-pair reads. The paper's data handling went like this. Across the 500 to 850 repertoires, a later analysis counted approximately 83 million unique TCR beta chains, 9 million to 14 million of which were shared by at least two donors. To remove PCR and sequencing errors, raw reads were error-corrected and collapsed into unique sequences using a nearest-neighbor algorithm that merged closely related sequences. CDR3 sequences were aligned to IMGT reference sequences to assign V, D and J gene segments. For a sequence to be retained, a match of at least six nucleotides to both a V gene segment and a J gene segment was required. Rearrangements were called productive when the CDR3 lacked stop codons and stayed in frame with V and J; all others were non-productive. CDR3 was defined according to IMGT convention as the region running from the second conserved V-encoded cysteine to the conserved J-encoded phenylalanine. The earlier analysis of about 590 of the donors excluded sequences that lacked an unambiguous match to a single V gene segment. An earlier analysis of 587 of the donors classified V segments as functional when productive rearrangements were above 56.7% and as segregating when the standard deviation between donors was above 5%. A statistical classification framework was built to diagnose cytomegalovirus status from the catalog of TCR beta chain sequences. A later analysis assigned V and J genes by comparing TCR nucleotide sequences with IMGT/GENE-DB human TR gene sequences. The TCRdist pipeline was used in a later analysis to assign CDR3 sequences and most-parsimonious VDJ recombination scenarios. In a later analysis, each TCR beta chain was defined by its CDR3 amino acid sequence together with its V-gene family, and reads lacking a unique V-gene family were excluded. In a later analysis, 450 to 600 highly shared, low-generation-probability nucleotide sequences were removed to address suspected cross-contamination and a sequencing artifact. In a later analysis, a clonal expansion index was calculated for each public chain from normalized within-repertoire ranks of inferred template counts. Generation probabilities in a later analysis came from a VDJ recombination model fitted to out-of-frame rearrangements, and those results were checked against IGoR. In a later analysis, TCR-TCR, TCR-HLA and TCR-CMV co-occurrence was scored with hypergeometric tests, and a repertoire-size bias correction was applied to TCR pairs. False discovery rates were estimated in a later analysis by permuting HLA or CMV assignments 20 times. In a later analysis, co-occurring TCRs were grouped using DBSCAN, with TCRdist sequence similarity added in when clustering inside HLA-allele-positive subsets. Repertoires with fewer than 30,000 or more than 120,000 public chains were left out of co-occurrence clustering, as were five repertoires with anomalous nucleotide sharing. Entries here come from immuneACCESS through TCRdb and include only in-frame sequences with V and J called. Some clones fail to appear in such tables; in the studies checked, an unresolved V gene covers under half of the shortfall, and the cause of the remainder is unknown. That table furnishes V, J and clone size, whereas the DNA furnished D and trimming. The sample profile shows around 99,000 clones; around 77% of them were found once. The ten largest clones represent 3.4% of the sample.

V is pared back by 5 bases and J by 0 bases, with 11 bases lying between the germline termini. CDR1 and CDR2, per the germline V gene, are SGHTA and FQGNSA. Counted from cysteine to phenylalanine, this CDR3 has 15 amino acids. Here the CDR3 DNA is all that survives: 45 bases in frame from base 1. With respect to this clone: The target of this receptor is not known. No qualities accompany the bases; no much larger clone lies one base away.

This receptor was identified in a man aged 35 to 55 in good health and CMV-seronegative. What was sequenced was PBMCs. The chain is assembled from TRBV7-2 and TRBJ1-5; a weak D assignment points to TRBD1 (6 bases agree). At the DNA level, the sequence is TGTGCCAGCAGCCCACGGACAGCTAGCAATCAGCCCCAGCATTTT. The encoded protein is CASSPRTASNQPQHF.